A single sample gave rise to the 5 T cell receptor beta chains below, sequenced in a study of T cell repertoires in cytomegalovirus infection (dated by TCRdb to between 2018 and 2020). For sequencing, an Illumina HiSeq 1500 was employed. TCRdb handled the public reads itself, with Q25 trimming in fastp and clone calling in MiXCR, and kept productive beta chains. Each record represents a unique CDR3 protein, reported with the most common genes and DNA among its rows. The sample table lists approximately 400,000 distinct CDR3 sequences, approximately 33% of them with a count of one. Around 13% of the sample is held by the ten biggest clonotypes. The source material was PBMCs. These receptors were taken from a human donor in good health (CMV status not recorded). Some clones in this sample may be carry-over from other donors' samples.

This clonotype has a count of ten or more. CDR3 coding DNA: TGTGCCAGCAGCTCGAGGACTAGCGGGGGGGCCCCCCGCACAGATACGCAGTATTTT. Its translation is CASSSRTSGGAPRTDTQYF. V and J are TRBV7-2 and TRBJ2-3; 15 bases line up with TRBD2. The V gene's germline CDR1 is SGHTA and CDR2 FQGNSA. This CDR3 is built from 19 residues. J lost 1 base, V lost 4 bases, and 9 bases had no gene match.

The V gene is TRBV5-1, the J gene TRBJ1-5; D may be TRBD1 (6 bases). Trimming shortened V by 1 base and J by 7 bases, and 15 bases separated the two germline ends. Germline CDR1 and CDR2: SGHRS and YFSETQ. This CDR3 comprises 15 residues. In DNA form, the CDR3 reads TGCGCCAGCAGCTTGACAGGGCTCGCGGCGCAGCCCCAGCATTTT. Its translation: CASSLTGLAAQPQHF.

V gene TRBV4-1 combines with J gene TRBJ2-1; no clear D. Germline V gene sequence: CDR1 MGHRA, CDR2 YSYEKL. Trimming removed 1 base at V and 8 bases at J, with 9 bases between. This CDR3 has 13 residues. The DNA of the CDR3 is TGCGCCAGCAGCCAAGTTATCAACGATGAGCAGTTCTTC. As protein: CASSQVINDEQFF.

This clonotype was seen a handful of times. The rearrangement links TRBV4-1 to TRBJ2-1; no reliable D call. Germline V gives CDR1 MGHRA, CDR2 YSYEKL. V dropped 2 bases and J dropped 12 bases, with 14 bases sitting between them. The CDR3 runs 13 residues. The CDR3 loop is CASSQSALGVQFF. The CDR3 DNA is TGCGCCAGCAGCCAAAGTGCGCTTGGGGTGCAGTTCTTC.

This clonotype was counted only a few times. The chain carries TRBV2 and TRBJ1-4, with TRBD1 identical over 9 bases. V lost 6 bases and J lost 2; bases outside the gene matches: 4. The CDR3 is made up of 15 amino acids. CDR1 SNHLY and CDR2 FYNNEI come from the germline V gene. The CDR3 DNA is TGTGCCAGCAGCGGACAGGGGTTCACTAATGAAAAACTGTTTTTT. This codes for CASSGQGFTNEKLFF.